This TCR beta chain was captured by sequencing in a study of blood T cells in healthy people across ages (dated by TCRdb to 2015 to 2017). For the wider study: In model experiments, template switching captured about one uniquely barcoded TCR beta cDNA molecule for every two T cells. Donors were grouped into four age groups: young (average 16 years), middle-aged (over 35), aged (about 60) and long-lived (roughly 80). To avoid experimental bias, donors of different ages were distributed randomly across sequencing lanes. Age-related changes in TCR beta repertoire diversity were measured in the study by deep sequencing normalized with unique cDNA molecular identifiers. The study analyzed two additional independent replicas of 1 million unique cDNA reads from the same blood draw for two donors, one aged 18 to 30 and one aged 80 or older.

Notes on this clonotype: Its cognate antigen has yet to be identified. No base quality values were provided; no much bigger clone lies one nucleotide off.

The full study reports these points: Because profiling used bulk unsorted PBMCs, naive and antigen-experienced compartments could not be compared conclusively. Compared with the aged group, more naive CD4+ T cells, fewer expanded clones and increased TCR diversity were shown by the long-lived group, suggesting age selection. There was a strong correlation between observed TCR beta diversity and the percentage of naive T cells measured by flow cytometry. Observed TCR beta diversity per million T cells fell roughly linearly with age, and a significant reduction was already apparent by age roughly 40. Because donor CMV infection status was unknown, age-related changes in expanded clonotypes were potentially confounded. Estimates of total diversity based on one million sequenced T cells were considered lower bounds and underestimates.

The roughly 37 donors, aged roughly 6 to 95 years, were systemically healthy Caucasian individuals from Russia. Each donor gave around 9.9 milliliters of peripheral blood, collected into EDTA-treated Vacutainer tubes. Ficoll-Paque density-gradient centrifugation was used to isolate PBMCs, with at least 6 million obtained per sample. Total RNA was extracted from PBMCs with Trizol reagent, with at least 5 micrograms obtained per sample. Naive CD45RAhigh/CD27high T cell percentages were measured by flow cytometry on a PBMC aliquot from every donor. Inclusive of the bounding cysteine and phenylalanine, the CDR3 is 13 residues long. The read is trimmed to its CDR3 DNA, 39 bases read in frame from base 1. Sequences SGHAT (CDR1) and FQDESV (CDR2) are obtained from the germline V gene (reference sequence). V is shortened by 4 bases, J by 9 bases, and the region joining them spans 13 bases. The library was generated by 5' RACE. The listed sequencing device is Illumina HiSeq 2500. A second PCR of roughly 6 to 12 cycles was performed with a sample-barcoded 5' primer and a J-beta primer mix. A unique molecular identifier was introduced onto each TCR beta cDNA molecule by a template-switch 5' adaptor carrying 12 random nucleotides. Each sample yielded at least 2.5 million CDR3-containing paired-end reads. First-strand cDNA synthesis was performed from all RNA using the Mint cDNA synthesis kit, with priming by a TRBC-specific oligonucleotide. Following uracil-DNA glycosylase treatment, all cDNA underwent a first 18-cycle PCR with the universal primers M1SS and BC2_uni_R. The study's own analysis went as follows. For normalization, 1 million high-quality reads, each with a distinct molecular identifier, were randomly selected from each sample. Reads with shared molecular identifiers were discarded instead of being binned into consensus sequences. MiTCR, run with a Q25 quality threshold and the strictest error-elimination algorithm, handled CDR3 identification, clonotype clustering and error correction. A nonparametric unseen species model using Euler transformation provided a lower-bound estimate of total TCR beta diversity. TCRdb trimmed the raw reads at Q25, called clones with MiXCR and kept productive beta chains. Identical CDR3 proteins give one entry, which carries the most common genes and DNA. V and J calls and clone size were set by TCRdb, not the authors. This sample comprises approximately 830,000 distinct CDR3 sequences, under 80% of them detected only once. The ten largest account for roughly 26% of the sample.

The TCR sequence derives from a man between 25 and 39 years old in good health. Rearrangement joined TRBV11-1 to TRBJ2-1, with no reliable assignment of the D segment. The sequenced material came from blood. The CDR3 region: CASSYGSSGEQFF. The base sequence is TGTGCCAGCAGCTACGGTTCGTCGGGTGAGCAGTTCTTC.